Listed here is a single T cell receptor beta chain. RNA extraction and reverse transcription yielded cDNA as sequencing template. Produced via immunoSEQ multiplex PCR; TCRdb's table is partial and in-frame only. Here the sample spans around 99,000 clones, 84% being singletons. As to treatment: oral pan-JAK inhibitor, 5-10 mg twice daily. Peripheral blood samples and lesional scalp punch biopsies were obtained from alopecia areata patients. The source of the sample is a study of CD8+ T cells in alopecia areata. Study-level information: Treated patients took oral tofacitinib at 5 to 10 mg twice daily. The percentage of affected scalp area served as the score of severity for treated patients.

Germline values: CDR1 SGHTA, CDR2 FQGNSA. V shed 2 bases and J shed 7 bases, with 6 bases lying between them. The CDR3 runs 11 residues. The genes are TRBV7-2 and TRBJ2-7; D gene unclear. This specimen was CD8+ T cells sorted from blood, taken at week 24, from a patient treated with tofacitinib. This clonotype was sampled from a human donor with alopecia areata. DNA for the CDR3: TGTGCCAGCAGCTTAAGTCAAGAGCAGTACTTC. Amino acids: CASSLSQEQYF.